This is a list of T cell receptor beta chains from one sample in a study of cytomegalovirus exposure and HLA in healthy donors. Profiling relied on immunoSEQ multiplex PCR, and the TCRdb table lists in-frame clones only, not all of them. The table shows 100,000 to 150,000 clones, with approximately 10% occurring only once. The sample was PBMCs. All receptors come from a woman aged 18-29 years in good health and CMV-seropositive. CDR3s leave out the opening cysteine and the closing phenylalanine or tryptophan.

cdr3_aa: ASSVGQGDVEKLF
v_call: TRBV6-1
cdr3_length: 13

cdr3_aa: ASSDRPGTSGRRSYNEQF
v_call: TRBV6-1
cdr3_length: 18

cdr3_aa: ASSIPLNPQY
v_call: TRBV19
cdr3_length: 10

cdr3_aa: ASSPNSYEQY
v_call: TRBV27
cdr3_length: 10

cdr3_aa: ASSGQGGLNTGELF
v_call: TRBV7-9
cdr3_length: 14

cdr3_aa: ASSLARGPISGNTIY
v_call: TRBV5-6
cdr3_length: 15

cdr3_aa: ASSFTINTEAF
v_call: TRBV6-6
cdr3_length: 11

cdr3_aa: ASSHNRGMNTEAF
v_call: TRBV5-4
cdr3_length: 13

cdr3_aa: ASSLGGDTEAF
v_call: TRBV28
cdr3_length: 11

cdr3_aa: ASSKGPTLLSYGYT
v_call: TRBV19
cdr3_length: 14

cdr3_aa: ASSELGGLGAQH
v_call: TRBV2
cdr3_length: 12

cdr3_aa: ASSSGQGTNTEAF
v_call: TRBV7-6
cdr3_length: 13

cdr3_aa: ASGGGYGSVYEQY
v_call: TRBV6-5
cdr3_length: 13

cdr3_aa: ASSIGGWEPQH
v_call: TRBV19
cdr3_length: 11

cdr3_aa: ASSAYSSWGNTIY
v_call: TRBV9
cdr3_length: 13

cdr3_aa: ASSLGPGYEQY
v_call: TRBV11-3
cdr3_length: 11

cdr3_aa: ASILGRGEAF
v_call: TRBV28
cdr3_length: 10

cdr3_aa: SVEGEGSGSPTGELF
v_call: TRBV29-1
cdr3_length: 15

cdr3_aa: ASSPQGGNTEAF
v_call: TRBV18
cdr3_length: 12

cdr3_aa: ASSLAGLQYEQY
v_call: TRBV7-8
cdr3_length: 12

cdr3_aa: ASSQERGQSGNTIY
v_call: TRBV4-2
cdr3_length: 14

cdr3_aa: ASQGRRDMNTEAF
v_call: TRBV6-5
cdr3_length: 13

cdr3_aa: ASTQGGAVGGNTIY
v_call: TRBV9
cdr3_length: 14

cdr3_aa: ASSLTGQSSYEQY
v_call: TRBV11-2
cdr3_length: 13

cdr3_aa: ASSPLGHGVGNEQF
v_call: TRBV5-1
cdr3_length: 14

cdr3_aa: ASSQEQSSGWLQF
v_call: TRBV4-2
cdr3_length: 13

cdr3_aa: ASSRQVEQF
v_call: TRBV11-2
cdr3_length: 9

cdr3_aa: ASSFGTELGKLF
v_call: TRBV5-6
cdr3_length: 12

cdr3_aa: ASSVRDRPYEQY
v_call: TRBV7-6
cdr3_length: 12

cdr3_aa: ASSPWEGNYGYT
v_call: TRBV7-9
cdr3_length: 12

cdr3_aa: AWGGNYGYT
v_call: TRBV30
cdr3_length: 9

cdr3_aa: ASSERQGGEQY
v_call: TRBV27
cdr3_length: 11

cdr3_aa: ASSFPVNTEAF
v_call: TRBV28
cdr3_length: 11

cdr3_aa: ASSPSGETQY
v_call: TRBV27
cdr3_length: 10

cdr3_aa: ASSLRDSYEQY
v_call: TRBV28
cdr3_length: 11

cdr3_aa: ASCSHGTANTEAF
v_call: TRBV25-1
cdr3_length: 13

cdr3_aa: ASSPGYPSTDTQY
v_call: TRBV5-1
cdr3_length: 13

cdr3_aa: ASSFLELREQY
v_call: TRBV27
cdr3_length: 11

cdr3_aa: ATGTGVMGVLEQY
v_call: TRBV27
cdr3_length: 13

cdr3_aa: ASSSNRDRLRVGYYEQY
v_call: TRBV13
cdr3_length: 17

cdr3_aa: ASSASGINPDTQY
v_call: TRBV2
cdr3_length: 13

cdr3_aa: ASSFGQGAVEQY
v_call: TRBV5-6
cdr3_length: 12

cdr3_aa: AWSTAGTADEKLF
v_call: TRBV30
cdr3_length: 13

cdr3_aa: ATSRGRENTEAF
v_call: TRBV15
cdr3_length: 12

cdr3_aa: ASSLGTSGSRNTQY
v_call: TRBV7-9
cdr3_length: 14

cdr3_aa: ASSSDTIGELF
v_call: TRBV5-6
cdr3_length: 11

cdr3_aa: ASSSQGAPGNTIY
v_call: TRBV7-3
cdr3_length: 13